This TCR beta chain was captured in a study of blood T cell repertoires in COVID-19. Overall study: T cells, B-cell-depleted T cells, or PBMCs provided the cDNA or gDNA that served as material.

V gave up 2 bases and J gave up 1 base, with 7 bases separating them. The CDR3 totals 14 residues. Germline V gene data show CDR1 as MRHNA and CDR2 as SNTAGT. Repertoires were generated with immunoSEQ multiplex PCR, while TCRdb's copy carries only in-frame clones and drops some. The table records tens of thousands of clones, over 80% of them present only once. Material: peripheral blood. V gene TRBV6-4 combines with J gene TRBJ2-3; tentatively, D is TRBD1 (6 bases). The sequence derives from a man in his thirties or forties with COVID-19, enrolled during active disease. The CDR3 sequence: CASSDGGGTDTQYF. CDR3 DNA sequence: TGTGCCAGCAGTGACGGGGGCGGCACAGATACGCAGTATTTT.